This paragraph reports one T cell receptor (beta chain). Its antigen is unknown. These data originate in a study of CXCR3-negative and CXCR3-positive naive CD8 T cells. The TRB libraries of cDNA were built by UMI-labeled 5' RACE. One entry per CDR3 protein, without DNA, is what TCRdb gives after re-calling the 5' RACE reads. This sample carries about 140,000 distinct CDR3 sequences, with 0.41% going to the ten biggest clones. This CDR3 is 14 amino acids long. Germline CDR1 reads MDHEN; CDR2 reads SYDVKM. General study points: Naive CXCR3-positive cells had TRB CDR3s more hydrophobic than those of CXCR3-negative naive cells. TRB CDR3 properties served as the basis for inferring TCR strength, and surface CD5 was comparable between naive subsets.

Sequencing used naive CXCR3+ CD8+ T cells from blood. The subset: CD45RO-CCR7+CD27+CD95- naive CD8+ T cells expressing CXCR3 (TNR3+). The chain has TRBV28 and TRBJ2-3. This clonotype was obtained from a human donor in good health. Some clones in this sample may be carry-over from other donors' samples. The CDR3 sequence: CASSVLWSSDTQYF.